These 11 T cell receptor beta chains were sequenced from one sample in a study of neurological immune-mediated disorders. This sample's time point: longitudinal time-point 2. Via MiXCR, TCRdb re-called the 5' RACE reads, giving one row per CDR3 protein. The sample records 70,000 to 90,000 distinct CDR3 sequences, 5.8% being singletons. The material sequenced was PBMCs. These TCRs come from a woman aged 60-75 years with multiple sclerosis.

Many counts were recorded for this clonotype. The V call is TRBV20-1, the J call TRBJ2-1; 9 nucleotides match TRBD1. Germline V gene data show CDR1 as DFQATT and CDR2 as SNEGSKA (reference sequence). The CDR3 sequence is 11 residues long. V was pared by 6 bases and J by 15 bases, with 9 bases of the junction left unmatched. CDR3 loop: CSAPAGQGSFF. The DNA of the CDR3 is TGCAGTGCCCCAGCAGGACAGGGGTCGTTCTTC.

Comments on this clonotype: The junction does not match germline at one end; this may be a read error. V and J are TRBV14 and TRBJ2-2; D call uncertain. The CDR3 runs 14 residues. In germline, CDR1 is SGHDN, CDR2 FVKESK. The CDR3 sequence: CAISQETRTGELFF. The CDR3 nucleotides read TGTGCCATCAGCCAAGAAACACGGACCGGGGAGCTGTTTTTT.

This clonotype was observed many times. The chain uses TRBV5-1 and TRBJ2-1; weak D call: TRBD1 (5 bases). CDR1 SGHRS and CDR2 YFSETQ come from the germline V gene. The CDR3 covers 13 residues. V lost 4 bases and J lost 8, with 13 bases in between. This CDR3 is CASSIQGWDEQFF. The CDR3 bases are TGCGCCAGCAGCATCCAGGGATGGGATGAGCAGTTCTTC.

This clonotype has a count of ten or more. The rearrangement links TRBV6-5 to TRBJ2-7; perhaps TRBD2 as D (5 bases). The length of the CDR3 is 14 residues. Trimming shortened V by 0 bases and J by 6 bases, and 12 bases separated the two germline ends. CDR1 and CDR2 (germline): MNHEY, SVGAGI. CDR3 sequence reads: CASSYSASGIEQYF. The CDR3, as DNA: TGTGCCAGCAGTTACTCGGCGTCCGGGATCGAGCAGTACTTC.

This clonotype was picked up many times. This rearrangement joins TRBV27 to TRBJ1-6, with D maybe TRBD1 (5 bases). This CDR3 has 14 residues. Germline CDR1 and CDR2: MNHEY and SMNVEV (reference sequence). V was cut by 3 bases and J by 9 bases, with 12 bases left in between. CDR3 in DNA: TGTGCCAGCAGTTTGTCAGGGCGCGGTTCACCCCTCCACTTT. It specifies CASSLSGRGSPLHF.

There are many counts of this clonotype. The rearrangement links TRBV3-1 to TRBJ2-3, with D tentatively TRBD2 (6 bases). The length of the CDR3 is 14 residues. Deletions cut 6 bases from V and 2 bases from J, with 12 bases between. Germline CDR1 LGHDT, CDR2 YNNKEL (reference sequence). DNA of the CDR3: TGTGCCAGCAGATATAGCGGACTCACAGATACGCAGTATTTT. It yields the protein CASRYSGLTDTQYF.

This clonotype was recorded many times. The V gene is TRBV3-1, the J gene TRBJ1-2, with D tentatively TRBD1 (6 bases). This CDR3 is built from 11 residues. Trimming took off 5 bases at V and 7 bases at J, with 8 bases between the two ends. Germline V lookup: CDR1 LGHDT, CDR2 YNNKEL (reference sequence). The CDR3 DNA reads as TGTGCCAGCAGCTTAGGGGGTGGCTACACCTTC. Its translation is CASSLGGGYTF. Full variable domain (outside the CDR3, taken from reference TRBV3-1 and TRBJ1-2): DTAVSQTPKYLVTQMGNDKSIKCEQNLGHDTMYWYKQDSKKFLKIMFSYNNKELIINETVPNRFSPKSPDKAHLNLHINSLELGDSAVYFCASSLGGGYTFGSGTRLTVV.

This clonotype was seen only a few times. The rearrangement joins TRBV29-1 to TRBJ1-1, with D uncertain. V lost 6 bases and J 0 bases, leaving 11 bases between the germline ends. This CDR3 comprises 13 residues. Germline loops: CDR1 SQVTM, CDR2 ANQGSEA. CDR3 DNA sequence: TGCAGCGTGGATGGGCAGATGAACACTGAAGCTTTCTTT. This gives the protein CSVDGQMNTEAFF.

This clonotype was seen at least ten times. The V gene is TRBV10-2, the J gene TRBJ2-7; D remains ambiguous. CDR1 is WSHSY and CDR2 is SAAADI in the germline V gene. V lost 4 bases and J 3 bases, leaving 4 bases between the germline ends. CDR3 length: 11 residues. The CDR3 region is CASSANYEQYF. The CDR3 bases are TGCGCCAGCAGTGCTAACTACGAGCAGTACTTC.

There are many counts of this clonotype. The rearrangement uses TRBV6-6 and TRBJ2-2, with a tentative D call TRBD1 (5 bases). CDR1 is MNHNY, CDR2 SVGAGI, per germline (reference sequence). V was shortened by 4 bases and J by 4 bases, with 13 bases between the two germline ends. This CDR3 has 15 amino acids. The CDR3 bases are TGTGCCAGCAGTTCCCAGGGATCGGGCACCGGGGAGCTGTTTTTT. Residues: CASSSQGSGTGELFF.

This clonotype was seen many times. This chain joins TRBV5-1 and TRBJ2-5, with TRBD2 as a possible D gene (6 bases). CDR1 SGHRS and CDR2 YFSETQ come from the germline V gene. This CDR3 has 16 amino acids. Trimming took 0 bases from V and 5 from J, leaving 17 bases between them. The CDR3 reads CASSLVGAGSEETQYF. As DNA, the CDR3 is TGCGCCAGCAGCTTGGTAGGAGCGGGCTCAGAGGAGACCCAGTACTTC.